This TCR beta chain was retrieved from a study of shared clonotypes between healthy human individuals. Overall study: Donors had three CD4 naive, three CD4 memory, two CD8 naive and one CD8 memory plate apiece.

Every donor was a Caucasian adult from Nashville, Tennessee. With CCR7-negative CD45RA+ TemRA cells, CD45RO+ cells were combined in CD8 memory. This clone was picked up a small number of times. The data were produced by immunoSEQ multiplex PCR, yet TCRdb's version contains in-frame clones alone and is incomplete. The table records approximately 100,000 clones, approximately 61% of them present only once. Sequencing was carried out using memory CD8+ T cells sorted from blood. Subset of the sample: CD45RO+ cells pooled with CCR7-negative TemRA cells. This clonotype originated in a young man in good health.

CDR3 sequence (DNA): TGCGCCAGCAGTGAGTCGATCGGGGTTGGCAAAAACATTCAGTACTTC. Amino acids: CASSESIGVGKNIQYF. The chain links TRBV10-1 to TRBJ2-4; tentative D call: TRBD2 (5 bases). Germline values: CDR1 WNHNN, CDR2 SYGVQD (reference sequence). The CDR3 length is 16 residues. Trimming stripped 0 bases from V and 3 bases from J, with 12 bases between.